The rows below give T cell receptor beta chains drawn from one sample of a study of cytomegalovirus exposure and HLA in healthy donors. TCRdb keeps only in-frame clones here, not all; method: immunoSEQ multiplex PCR. The sample carries approximately 100,000 clones, around 80% recorded once. Sequenced input: PBMCs. Source of these receptors: a woman between 50 and 59 years old in good health and CMV-seropositive. Each CDR3 is given with its conserved first and last residue. D genes are given only for firm matches. Part of the rows lack a size; the others show once, few, many or a class for expanded clones.

TRBD1 | TRBJ1-1 | TRBV19 | once | CASSSTGDTEAFF | TGTGCCAGTAGTAGCACAGGGGACACTGAAGCTTTCTTT
TRBD2 | TRBJ2-1 | TRBV6-1 | NA | CASSVKVAGGSHEQFF | TGTGCCAGCAGTGTCAAAGTGGCGGGAGGGTCCCATGAGCAGTTCTTC
TRBD1 | TRBJ2-4 | TRBV27 | NA | CASSGTGGQFLAKNIQYF | TGTGCCAGCAGTGGGACAGGGGGCCAGTTCCTAGCCAAAAACATTCAGTACTTC
TRBD1 | TRBJ1-2 | TRBV5-1 | few | CASSFEGTGVGYTF | TGCGCCAGCAGCTTCGAGGGGACAGGGGTTGGCTACACCTTC
NA | TRBJ2-7 | TRBV7-9 | NA | CASSSRGVPYEQYF | TGTGCCAGCAGCTCCAGGGGGGTGCCCTACGAGCAGTACTTC
TRBD1 | TRBJ2-7 | TRBV29-1 | NA | CSVGGTGVRLDEQYF | TGCAGCGTTGGAGGGACAGGGGTTCGGCTTGACGAGCAGTACTTC
NA | TRBJ1-3 | TRBV7-4 | NA | CASSLGVGTSGNTIYF | TGTGCCAGCAGCTTAGGAGTGGGCACGTCTGGAAACACCATATATTTT
NA | TRBJ1-6 | TRBV25-1 | NA | CASSERLSRTPLHF | TGTGCCAGCAGTGAAAGGCTTTCGAGGACACCCCTCCACTTT
NA | TRBJ1-4 | TRBV7-9 | once | CASSSNMRTSNEKLFF | TGTGCCAGCAGCAGCAACATGAGGACTTCTAATGAAAAACTGTTTTTT
NA | TRBJ2-3 | TRBV9 | once | CASSVQDTQYF | TGTGCCAGCAGCGTACAAGATACGCAGTATTTT
NA | TRBJ1-3 | TRBV4-2 | NA | CASSPGEGFVYTIYF | TGTGCCAGCAGCCCGGGAGAAGGGTTCGTTTACACCATATATTTT
NA | TRBJ1-2 | TRBV6-5 | NA | CASSENSLYYGYTF | TGTGCCAGCAGTGAAAACAGCCTTTACTATGGCTACACCTTC
TRBD1 | TRBJ2-3 | TRBV5-1 | NA | CASSERQGFGTDTQYF | TGCGCCAGCAGCGAGAGACAGGGGTTCGGGACAGATACGCAGTATTTT
NA | TRBJ2-1 | TRBV7-3 | NA | CASSLGLAGNEQFF | TGTGCCAGCAGCTTAGGGCTAGCAGGCAATGAGCAGTTCTTC
NA | TRBJ2-1 | TRBV6-1 | NA | CASIETLNNEQFF | TGTGCCAGCATAGAGACTTTAAACAATGAGCAGTTCTTC
TRBD1 | TRBJ2-7 | TRBV4-2 | NA | CASSQDGDRGQQYF | TGTGCCAGCAGCCAAGATGGGGACAGGGGTCAGCAGTACTTC
NA | TRBJ1-1 | TRBV7-2 | NA | CASSLAPGVEAFF | TGTGCCAGCAGCTTAGCCCCAGGGGTGGAAGCTTTCTTT
TRBD1 | TRBJ1-1 | TRBV19 | NA | CASSTWTGSLDRGKNTEAFF | TGTGCCAGTAGTACCTGGACAGGGAGCTTGGATCGAGGAAAAAACACTGAAGCTTTCTTT
NA | TRBJ1-1 | TRBV5-1 | once | CASSLTRNTEAFF | TGCGCCAGCAGCTTAACTCGGAACACTGAAGCTTTCTTT
NA | TRBJ1-1 | TRBV6-1 | NA | CASKEGNTEAFF | TGTGCCAGTAAGGAGGGCAACACTGAAGCTTTCTTT
TRBD1 | TRBJ1-2 | TRBV4-1 | NA | CASSPQGDYGYTF | TGCGCCAGCAGCCCACAGGGGGACTATGGCTACACCTTC
TRBD2 | TRBJ2-1 | TRBV7-6 | NA | CASSRSGGGNEQFF | TGTGCCAGCAGCCGCTCTGGGGGGGGCAATGAGCAGTTCTTC
TRBD2 | TRBJ2-1 | TRBV15 | NA | CATSQGSGTYNEQFF | TGTGCCACCAGTCAGGGTAGCGGGACTTACAATGAGCAGTTCTTC
TRBD2 | TRBJ2-1 | TRBV30 | NA | CAWTLRTSGEQFF | TGTGCCTGGACCCTTCGGACTAGCGGCGAGCAGTTCTTC
NA | TRBJ2-7 | TRBV6-5 | NA | CASSIARTASYEQYF | TGTGCCAGCAGTATTGCCCGGACAGCTAGCTACGAGCAGTACTTC
NA | TRBJ1-1 | TRBV5-4 | NA | CASSLGRVGHTEAFF | TGTGCCAGCAGCTTGGGGAGGGTCGGGCACACTGAAGCTTTCTTT
TRBD2 | TRBJ2-1 | TRBV25-1 | NA | CASNMTSGRTAYNEQFF | TGTGCCAGCAATATGACTAGCGGGAGGACTGCCTACAATGAGCAGTTCTTC
TRBD2 | TRBJ2-2 | TRBV9 | NA | CASSAYGLAGITGELFF | TGTGCCAGCAGCGCCTATGGACTAGCGGGGATCACCGGGGAGCTGTTTTTT
TRBD1 | TRBJ1-2 | TRBV13 | NA | CASSLVQGTGGSGYTF | TGTGCCAGCAGCTTAGTCCAAGGGACAGGGGGCTCTGGCTACACCTTC
NA | TRBJ1-1 | TRBV29-1 | NA | CSGAGGRRGTEAFF | TGCAGCGGGGCGGGGGGCCGGAGGGGCACTGAAGCTTTCTTT
TRBD1 | TRBJ1-1 | TRBV7-7 | few | CASSPGGNTEAFF | TGTGCTAGCAGCCCAGGGGGGAACACTGAAGCTTTCTTT
NA | TRBJ1-2 | TRBV6-6 | NA | CASSAVDSYGYTF | TGTGCCAGCAGCGCCGTTGACAGCTATGGCTACACCTTC